This T cell receptor beta chain was recovered during a study of cytomegalovirus exposure and HLA in healthy donors. Regarding this clone: Its antigen is still unknown.

Unrecorded immune exposure was likely among donors, who were nominally healthy when sampled. PCR amplification relied on 60 Vbeta primers (plus 13 Jbeta primers). Profiled with immunoSEQ multiplex PCR; TCRdb holds only in-frame clones, not every one. The clone table shows around 70,000 clones, with the ten largest holding approximately 0.78%. Study-wide findings and caveats: Association of a missense DCLRE1C variant with TCR beta V- and J-gene trimming was reported in a later analysis. Associated with cytomegalovirus, according to the listing, were 150 to 200 TCR beta chains.

V trimming: 3 bases; J trimming: 6 bases; junction bases outside the gene matches: 4. This CDR3 spans 16 amino acids. From germline, CDR1 is MGHDK and CDR2 SYGVNS. The clonotype comes from a boy younger than 18 in good health and CMV-seronegative. The chain links TRBV25-1 to TRBJ2-1, with 14 bases that match TRBD2. Sequenced material: PBMCs. For the CDR3, the DNA is TGTGCCAGCAGTGAGTCCGGACTAGCGGGAGGCAATGAGCAGTTCTTC. Translating gives CASSESGLAGGNEQFF. The full variable domain, completed using reference TRBV25-1 and TRBJ2-1, is EADIYQTPRYLVIGTGKKITLECSQTMGHDKMYWYQQDPGMELHLIHYSYGVNSTEKGDLSSESTVSRIRTEHFPLTLESARPSHTSQYLCASSESGLAGGNEQFFGPGTRLTVL.